The sequence of this TCR beta chain was determined in a study of blood T cell repertoires in COVID-19 (dated by TCRdb to 2020 to 2022). At the level of the whole study: Collaborator samples came from the United States, Italy and Spain and covered acute and convalescent phases of COVID-19. The material from the prospective study consisted of cDNA or gDNA derived from T cells, B-cell-depleted T cells, or PBMCs. Deeply sampled blood TCRbeta repertoires from subjects exposed to, actively infected with, or recovered from COVID-19 were included in the dataset. The repertoires were released in a freely available public database meant as a resource for research on the immune response to SARS-CoV-2. The samples were drawn from the first 160 participants of the ongoing ImmuneRACE study and from about 1,200 subjects provided by 6 global collaborators. Nearly every sample came with metadata listing a de-identified subject ID, COVID-19 status, age in years and sex. Where HLA class I and class II types were available, the types were taken from metadata supplied by the sample provider, not from assay-based typing.

The immunoSEQ Assay, a bias-controlled multiplex PCR, was used to amplify TCRbeta CDR3 regions from genomic DNA. The study's own analysis went as follows. The number of nucleated cells in each sample was estimated from the amplification of reference gene primers within the assay. To quantify the absolute abundance of each unique TCRbeta CDR3 rearrangement, sequence reads were collapsed and filtered. For each sample, productive Simpson clonality was calculated by taking the square root of Simpson's diversity index across productive rearrangements. TCRdb took this table from immuneACCESS and kept in-frame rearrangements with V and J called. Such tables lack part of the clones; where checked against another copy, unresolved V genes explain under half of the gap, and the rest is unexplained. Clonal size and the V and J genes are those of that table, whereas D and trimming came from the DNA. For this sample there are about 270,000 clones; about 85% appear just once. The top ten constitute 2.5% to 3% of the sample.

Results the study describes overall, beyond this receptor: The quantity of clinical and demographic metadata differed by source and by participant and was supplied without curation.

Participants in the prospective study were enrolled through a virtual design, were aged roughly 18 to 90 years, and lived in approximately 25 United States geographic areas. To assign participants to cohorts, the prospective study relied on clinical history that participants themselves reported in a screening survey and a study questionnaire. For ImmuneRACE Cohort 3, a participant was defined as recovered based on two consecutive negative NP/OP PCR tests, clearance by a healthcare professional, or resolution of symptoms. Mobile phlebotomists in the prospective study collected whole blood, serum and a nasopharyngeal or oropharyngeal swab from every participant. Over a roughly 2-month period, participants in the prospective study had the option of providing additional blood draws and questionnaires. Blood samples from the prospective study were shipped frozen or at room temperature prior to DNA extraction.

Comment on this clone: Which antigen it targets is not known. No quality values exist for individual bases; no much larger clone is one base distant.

CDR1 and CDR2 (MDHEN, SYDVKM) derive from the germline V gene. CDR3 length: 14 amino acids, cysteine to phenylalanine. Kept here is only the CDR3 DNA, which spans 42 bases and is read in frame from base 1. V loses 6 bases, J loses 2 bases, and the germline ends lie 11 bases apart. Material for sequencing was PBMCs or T cells enriched from blood (not recorded which). The receptor comes from a woman aged 45-59 years who had recovered from COVID-19. The V gene is TRBV28 and the J gene is TRBJ1-3, with TRBD1 perhaps the D gene, on 5 matching bases. The CDR3 sequence is CASSSGGAGNTIYF. The DNA sequence follows: TGTGCCAGCAGCTCCGGAGGGGCTGGAAACACCATATATTTT.